Below are 8 T cell receptor beta chains sequenced from a single sample in a study of control samples from healthy donors and cancer patients. TCRdb keeps only in-frame clones here, not all; method: immunoSEQ multiplex PCR. The profile shows 21,000 or so clones, 75% to 90% of them singletons. Sample: PBMCs. These receptors were collected from a man aged 55-75 years with head and neck cancer.

The rearrangement uses TRBV5-1 and TRBJ1-1; D not certain. The CDR3 is 15 amino acids. Germline assignment: CDR1 SGHRS and CDR2 YFSETQ. The V end lost 0 bases, the J end lost 0 bases, and 9 bases lay between the germline ends. The CDR3 region is CASSLEVAMNTEAFF. CDR3 in DNA: TGCGCCAGCAGCTTGGAGGTGGCGATGAACACTGAAGCTTTCTTT.

The rearrangement joins TRBV13 to TRBJ2-1, with no clear D. The CDR3 runs to 13 residues. CDR1 PRHDT and CDR2 FYEKMQ come from the germline V gene (reference sequence). V lost 0 bases to trimming and J lost 9 bases, with 9 bases between them. CDR3 protein: CASSLGPPGEQFF. CDR3 nucleotides: TGTGCCAGCAGCTTAGGTCCCCCTGGTGAGCAGTTCTTC.

J is TRBJ1-2 and V is TRBV7-8; D not resolved. This CDR3 region has 13 residues. CDR1 and CDR2 from the germline V gene are SGHVS and FQNEAQ. V was cut by 4 bases and J by 7 bases, with 13 bases left in between. Here the CDR3 reads CASSYVTSGGYTF. The CDR3 nucleotides are TGTGCCAGCAGCTATGTTACCTCCGGTGGCTACACCTTC.

V gene TRBV6-5 combines with J gene TRBJ2-2; D possibly uses TRBD1 or TRBD2 (5 bases each). CDR1 and CDR2 (germline): MNHEY, SVGAGI. There are 14 residues in the CDR3. Trimming removed 8 bases from V and 3 bases from J, with 13 bases in between. The CDR3 coding sequence is TGTGCCAGCGGGGGTGAGTGGTACACCGGGGAGCTGTTTTTT. This translates into CASGGEWYTGELFF.

The chain joins TRBV5-8 to TRBJ2-7; D is ambiguous. Trimming removed 3 bases from V and 5 bases from J, with 6 bases in between. This CDR3 has 11 amino acids. Germline V gene data show CDR1 as SGHTS and CDR2 as YDEGEE. The CDR3 loop reads CASSSFDEQYV. The CDR3 bases are TGTGCCAGCAGCTCCTTCGACGAGCAGTACGTC.

By its share, this clone is medium-sized. Within the sample, other DNA sequences also encode this same CDR3. The chain couples TRBV7-9 to TRBJ1-3, with 10 bases aligning to TRBD1. The CDR3 runs 15 residues. Trimming took 5 bases from V and 2 from J; bases not matched to a gene: 3. CDR1 SEHNR and CDR2 FQNEAQ come from the germline V gene (reference sequence). The CDR3 is CASSRQGAPGNTIYF. DNA for the CDR3: TGTGCCAGCAGCAGACAGGGGGCGCCTGGAAACACCATATATTTT.

This clone has only a few counts. The chain combines TRBV5-1 with TRBJ2-1; TRBD2 matches at 9 bases. The CDR3 consists of 17 residues. Germline V gene lookup returns CDR1 SGHRS and CDR2 YFSETQ. The trim removed 4 bases at V and 3 bases at J, leaving 11 bases unmatched. The CDR3 loop is CASSPRLIAGDYNEQFF. The CDR3 nucleotides are TGCGCCAGCAGCCCCCGGTTGATAGCGGGGGACTACAATGAGCAGTTCTTC.

This chain connects TRBV7-9 to TRBJ2-7, with 10 bases that match TRBD1. The V segment lost 5 bases and the J segment 7 bases; nucleotides outside the gene matches: 11. The CDR3 runs to 15 residues. Germline V CDR1 and CDR2: SEHNR, FQNEAQ (reference sequence). For the CDR3, the DNA is TGTGCCAGCAGCATACACTCCGGGACAGGGGAAGAGCAGTACTTC. Protein sequence: CASSIHSGTGEEQYF. The variable domain in full, completed from reference TRBV7-9 and TRBJ2-7, reads DTGVSQNPRHKITKRGQNVTFRCDPISEHNRLYWYRQTLGQGPEFLTYFQNEAQLEKSRLLSDRFSAERPKGSFSTLEIQRTEQGDSAMYLCASSIHSGTGEEQYFGPGTRLTVT.